The 19 T cell receptor beta chains below were found in one sample sequenced in a study of Graves' ophthalmopathy and Graves' hyperthyroidism. Amplification targeted the TCR beta CDR3 regions, with RNA transcripts as the source material. Second-round multiplex PCR came after a first-round RT-PCR that employed HTBI primers. TCRdb called the multiplex PCR reads again in MiXCR, with one record for every CDR3 protein. The sample has about 150,000 distinct CDR3 sequences, roughly 37% seen once. Sequences were obtained from peripheral blood. These receptors were taken from a woman between 40 and 55 years old with Graves' ophthalmopathy.

The chain uses TRBV7-3 and TRBJ1-1; D remains unclear. Trimming shortened V by 1 base and J by 2 bases, and 11 bases separated the two germline ends. Germline assignment: CDR1 SGHTA and CDR2 FQGTGA. The CDR3 loop spans 15 amino acids. The chain's CDR3 is CASSLNGLANTEAFF. In DNA, the CDR3 is TGTGCCAGCAGCTTAAATGGGCTTGCTAACACTGAAGCTTTCTTT.

This clonotype was found many times. V is TRBV6-2 or TRBV6-3 and J is TRBJ1-2; no clear D. Trimming left V 6 bases short and J 3 bases short, with 11 bases between. The CDR3 loop spans 13 amino acids. Looked up from germline, CDR1 is MNHEY and CDR2 is SVGEGT. The CDR3 loop reads CASRTVAHYGYTF. CDR3 in DNA: TGTGCCAGCAGGACGGTAGCCCACTATGGCTACACCTTC.

This clonotype was picked up many times. The V gene is TRBV6-5, the J gene TRBJ1-2; D is undetermined. Trimming took off 8 bases at V and 0 bases at J, with 10 bases between the two ends. The germline CDR1 and CDR2 sequences are MNHEY and SVGAGI. The CDR3 contains 13 residues. The CDR3 bases are TGTGCCAGCTCACCGGGATCTAACTATGGCTACACCTTC. Protein sequence: CASSPGSNYGYTF.

Ten or more counts support this clonotype. V gene TRBV30 combines with J gene TRBJ1-2; tentative D call: TRBD1 (5 bases). Trimming left V 4 bases short and J 6 bases short, with 9 bases between. Looked up from germline, CDR1 is GTSNPN and CDR2 is SVGIG (reference sequence). This CDR3 has 11 residues. Written as DNA, the CDR3 is TGTGCCTGGATGCGGGGCGATGGCTACACCTTC. It codes for CAWMRGDGYTF.

This chain connects TRBV6-2 or TRBV6-3 to TRBJ2-7; 9 bases are a match to TRBD2. V trimming: 2 bases; J trimming: 4 bases; junction bases outside the gene matches: 3. This CDR3 spans 14 amino acids. In germline, CDR1 is MNHEY, CDR2 SVGEGT. The CDR3 loop reads CASSYASGIYEQYF. The CDR3 coding sequence is TGTGCCAGCAGTTACGCTAGCGGGATATACGAGCAGTACTTC.

The chain is built from TRBV7-2 and TRBJ1-6, with TRBD1 matching over 9 bases. The V gene's germline CDR1 is SGHTA and CDR2 FQGNSA. Trimming cost V 4 bases and J 7 bases; bases outside gene matches: 8. The CDR3 totals 16 residues. CDR3 DNA sequence: TGTGCCAGCAGCTCTAACCGGGACAGGGTCAATTCACCCCTCCACTTT. It encodes CASSSNRDRVNSPLHF.

The rearrangement links TRBV20-1 to TRBJ1-2; D call uncertain. Germline V gene lookup returns CDR1 DFQATT and CDR2 SNEGSKA (reference sequence). The CDR3 is 11 residues long. V dropped 4 bases and J dropped 3 bases, with 6 bases sitting between them. The CDR3 nucleotides are TGCAGTGCTACCGGGGACTATGGCTACACCTTC. Its translation: CSATGDYGYTF.

This sequence joins TRBV18 and TRBJ1-1; D call uncertain. The CDR3 has 15 residues. V shed 1 base and J shed 3 bases, with 12 bases lying between them. Per the germline V gene, CDR1 is KGHSH and CDR2 is LQKENI. CDR3 nucleotide sequence: TGTGCCAGCTCACCACAGGAGGGATCGGACACTGAAGCTTTCTTT. It is translated as CASSPQEGSDTEAFF. Supplemented by reference TRBV18 and TRBJ1-1, the full variable domain reads NAGVMQNPRHLVRRRGQEARLRCSPMKGHSHVYWYRQLPEEGLKFMVYLQKENIIDESGMPKERFSAEFPKEGPSILRIQQVVRGDSAAYFCASSPQEGSDTEAFFGQGTRLTVV.

CDR3 DNA: TGTGCCAGCAGTTTGGGACGCAGATCCTACGAGCAGTACTTC. Amino acid sequence: CASSLGRRSYEQYF. The gene calls are TRBV27 and TRBJ2-7; D possibly matches TRBD1 or TRBD2 (5 bases each). V was clipped by 3 bases and J by 1 base, with 10 bases between them. The CDR3 is made up of 14 amino acids. Germline CDR1 reads MNHEY; CDR2 reads SMNVEV (reference sequence).

The rearrangement joins TRBV10-3 to TRBJ1-2; TRBD1 matches at 9 bases. J was trimmed by 2 bases and V by 2 bases; bases with no gene match: 6. The CDR3 length is 16 residues. Germline V CDR1 and CDR2: ENHRY, SYGVKD. CDR3 amino acids: CAISERGTGRNYGYTF. The CDR3 coding sequence is TGTGCCATCAGTGAGAGGGGGACAGGGAGAAACTATGGCTACACCTTC.

The CDR3 sequence: CAISDPNGGSTIYF. CDR3 DNA: TGTGCCATCAGTGACCCCAACGGGGGGAGCACCATATATTTT. This chain links TRBV10-3 with TRBJ1-3; maybe TRBD1 (5 bases). Germline CDR1 and CDR2: ENHRY and SYGVKD. Trimming shortened V by 3 bases and J by 9 bases, and 15 bases separated the two germline ends. CDR3 length: 14 amino acids.

This chain joins TRBV6-2 or TRBV6-3 and TRBJ2-7; D remains unclear. CDR3 length: 13 residues. V lost 2 bases and J 5 bases, leaving 10 bases between the germline ends. Germline loops: CDR1 MNHEY, CDR2 SVGEGT. DNA of the CDR3: TGTGCCAGCAGTTACCTGGGGTTGAACGAGCAGTACTTC. It specifies CASSYLGLNEQYF.

This clonotype was seen many times. The chain carries TRBV7-2 and TRBJ2-2; no reliable D call. The CDR3 runs to 15 residues. Trimming shortened V by 1 base and J by 3 bases, and 9 bases separated the two germline ends. Germline V gene lookup returns CDR1 SGHTA and CDR2 FQGNSA. In DNA form, the CDR3 reads TGTGCCAGCAGCTTAGTTAGCCGGGACACCGGGGAGCTGTTTTTT. It specifies CASSLVSRDTGELFF.

At least ten counts were recorded for this clonotype. The V and J genes are TRBV7-2 and TRBJ2-5; 9 bases line up with TRBD2. CDR3 length equals 15 residues. V lost 2 bases to trimming and J lost 5 bases; unmatched junction nucleotides: 6. Germline V gene data show CDR1 as SGHTA and CDR2 as FQGNSA. The CDR3 DNA reads as TGTGCCAGCAGCTTATTGCGGGGGGGGTTGGAGACCCAGTACTTC. Translated, it gives CASSLLRGGLETQYF.

Many counts were recorded for this clonotype. The rearrangement uses TRBV7-2 and TRBJ1-2, with a weak D call TRBD1 (5 bases). Trimming stripped 4 bases from V and 5 bases from J, with 20 bases between. The CDR3 runs to 16 residues. The germline CDR1 and CDR2 sequences are SGHTA and FQGNSA. CDR3 DNA: TGTGCCAGCAGCTCCGGTGACAGCAAAATCCTGTATGGCTACACCTTC. Protein product: CASSSGDSKILYGYTF.

This chain links TRBV7-8 with TRBJ1-3; TRBD1 matches at 9 bases. Germline lookup yields CDR1 SGHVS and CDR2 FQNEAQ. After removal of 5 bases from V and 7 bases from J, the junction contained 9 bases not matched to a gene. The CDR3 consists of 15 residues. For the CDR3, the DNA is TGTGCCAGCAGCGCGGGGACAGGGCTACGGAACACCATATATTTT. Encoded protein: CASSAGTGLRNTIYF.

The chain has TRBV28 and TRBJ1-1; 9 positions agree with TRBD1. There are 15 residues in the CDR3. V was clipped by 4 bases and J by 5 bases; unmatched bases: 8. CDR1 and CDR2 from the germline V gene are MDHEN and SYDVKM. The CDR3 protein is CASSYRGRGGTEAFF. In DNA form, the CDR3 reads TGTGCCAGCAGTTACAGGGGGCGCGGAGGAACTGAAGCTTTCTTT.

This clonotype was counted between two and nine times. The chain links TRBV6-1 to TRBJ2-5, with 7 bases identical to TRBD1. The germline CDR1 and CDR2 sequences are MNHNS and SASEGT. This CDR3 has 15 amino acids. The junction had 8 bases not matched to a gene; V was cut back by 6 bases and J by 1 base. In DNA form, the CDR3 reads TGTGCCAGCAGAGCGACAGGGCCCATCCAAGAGACCCAGTACTTC. Translation gives CASRATGPIQETQYF.

CDR3 loop: CASSDSPGHGYTF. The CDR3 DNA sequence: TGTGCCAGCAGTGACTCCCCAGGTCATGGCTACACCTTC. The V call is TRBV6-4, the J call TRBJ1-2; D ambiguous. Germline loops: CDR1 MRHNA, CDR2 SNTAGT. The CDR3 totals 13 residues. V lost 0 bases, J lost 6 bases, and 8 bases lay in between.